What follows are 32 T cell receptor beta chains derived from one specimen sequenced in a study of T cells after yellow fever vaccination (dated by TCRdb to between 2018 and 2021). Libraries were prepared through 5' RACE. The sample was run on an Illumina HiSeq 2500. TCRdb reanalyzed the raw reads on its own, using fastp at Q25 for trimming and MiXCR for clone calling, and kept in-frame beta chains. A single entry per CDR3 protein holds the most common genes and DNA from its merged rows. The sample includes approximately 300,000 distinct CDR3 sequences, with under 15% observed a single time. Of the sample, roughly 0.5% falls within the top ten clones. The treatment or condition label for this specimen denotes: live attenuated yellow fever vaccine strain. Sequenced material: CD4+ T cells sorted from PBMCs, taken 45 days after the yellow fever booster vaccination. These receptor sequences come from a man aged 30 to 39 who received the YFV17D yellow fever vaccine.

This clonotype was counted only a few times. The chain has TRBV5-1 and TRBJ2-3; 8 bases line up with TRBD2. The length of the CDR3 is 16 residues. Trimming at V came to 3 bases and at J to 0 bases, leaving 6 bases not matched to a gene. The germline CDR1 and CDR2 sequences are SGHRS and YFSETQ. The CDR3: CASSSLAGFSTDTQYF. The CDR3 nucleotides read TGCGCCAGCAGCTCGTTAGCGGGATTTAGCACAGATACGCAGTATTTT.

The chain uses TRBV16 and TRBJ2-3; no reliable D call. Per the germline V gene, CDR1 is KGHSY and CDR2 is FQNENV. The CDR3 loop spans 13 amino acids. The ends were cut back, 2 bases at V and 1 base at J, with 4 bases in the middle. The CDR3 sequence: CASSQGRTDTQYF. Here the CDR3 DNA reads TGTGCCAGCAGCCAAGGCCGCACAGATACGCAGTATTTT.

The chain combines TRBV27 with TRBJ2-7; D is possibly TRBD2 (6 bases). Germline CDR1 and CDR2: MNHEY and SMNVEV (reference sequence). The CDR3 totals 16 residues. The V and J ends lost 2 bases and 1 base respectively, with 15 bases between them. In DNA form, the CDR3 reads TGTGCCAGCAGTTTAGCGGGGACTCTTGGATCCTACGAGCAGTACTTC. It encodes CASSLAGTLGSYEQYF.

The CDR3 nucleotides read TGTGCCAGCAGTTACTCATCCACCCTGGGGTACAATGAGCAGTTCTTC. This translates into CASSYSSTLGYNEQFF. The J gene is TRBJ2-1, the V gene TRBV6-2 or TRBV6-3; unclear D gene. Germline-derived CDR1 and CDR2 are MNHEY and SVGEGT. This CDR3 contains 16 residues. The V end lost 0 bases, the J end lost 4 bases, and 13 bases lay between the germline ends.

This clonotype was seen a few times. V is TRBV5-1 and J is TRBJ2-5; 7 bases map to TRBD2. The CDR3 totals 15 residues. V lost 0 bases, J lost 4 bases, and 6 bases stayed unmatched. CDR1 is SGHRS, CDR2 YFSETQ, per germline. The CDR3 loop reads CASSLGTGGGETQYF. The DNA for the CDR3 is TGCGCCAGCAGCTTGGGAACGGGAGGAGGAGAGACCCAGTACTTC. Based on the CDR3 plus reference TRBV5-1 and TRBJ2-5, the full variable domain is KAGVTQTPRYLIKTRGQQVTLSCSPISGHRSVSWYQQTPGQGLQFLFEYFSETQRNKGNFPGRFSGRQFSNSRSEMNVSTLELGDSALYLCASSLGTGGGETQYFGPGTRLLVL.

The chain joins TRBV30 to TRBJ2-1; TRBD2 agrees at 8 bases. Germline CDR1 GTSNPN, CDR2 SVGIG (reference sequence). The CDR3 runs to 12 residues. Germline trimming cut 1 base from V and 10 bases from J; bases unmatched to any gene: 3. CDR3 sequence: CAWSASGPEQFF. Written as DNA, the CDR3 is TGTGCCTGGAGTGCTAGCGGGCCCGAGCAGTTCTTC.

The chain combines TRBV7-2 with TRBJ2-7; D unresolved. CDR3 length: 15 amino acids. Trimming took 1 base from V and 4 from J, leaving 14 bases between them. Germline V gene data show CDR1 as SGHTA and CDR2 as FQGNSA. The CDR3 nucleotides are TGTGCCAGCAGCTTAGGGGCCATTGGGTTATACGAGCAGTACTTC. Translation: CASSLGAIGLYEQYF.

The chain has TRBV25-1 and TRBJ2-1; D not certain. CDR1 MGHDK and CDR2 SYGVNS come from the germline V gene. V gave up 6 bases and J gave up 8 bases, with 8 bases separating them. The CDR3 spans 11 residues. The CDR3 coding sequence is TGTGCCAGCAGCAAGCGATATGAGCAGTTCTTC. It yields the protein CASSKRYEQFF. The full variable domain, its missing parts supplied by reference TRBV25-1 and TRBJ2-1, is EADIYQTPRYLVIGTGKKITLECSQTMGHDKMYWYQQDPGMELHLIHYSYGVNSTEKGDLSSESTVSRIRTEHFPLTLESARPSHTSQYLCASSKRYEQFFGPGTRLTVL.

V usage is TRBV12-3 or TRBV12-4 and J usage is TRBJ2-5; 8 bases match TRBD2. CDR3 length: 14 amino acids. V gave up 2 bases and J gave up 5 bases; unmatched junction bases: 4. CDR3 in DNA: TGTGCCAGCAGTTTAACGGGAGGGAGTGAGACCCAGTACTTC. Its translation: CASSLTGGSETQYF.

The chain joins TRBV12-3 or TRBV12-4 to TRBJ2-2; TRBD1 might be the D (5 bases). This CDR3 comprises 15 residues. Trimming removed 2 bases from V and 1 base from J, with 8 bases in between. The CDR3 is CASSLLRENTGELFF. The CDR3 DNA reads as TGTGCCAGCAGTTTACTCAGGGAGAACACCGGGGAGCTGTTTTTT.

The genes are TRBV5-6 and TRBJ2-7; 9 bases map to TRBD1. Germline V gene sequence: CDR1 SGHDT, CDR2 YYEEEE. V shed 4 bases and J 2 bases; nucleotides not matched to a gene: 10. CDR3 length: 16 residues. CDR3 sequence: CASSEDRGSAAYEQYF. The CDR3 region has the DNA TGTGCCAGCAGCGAGGACAGGGGCTCCGCGGCCTACGAGCAGTACTTC.

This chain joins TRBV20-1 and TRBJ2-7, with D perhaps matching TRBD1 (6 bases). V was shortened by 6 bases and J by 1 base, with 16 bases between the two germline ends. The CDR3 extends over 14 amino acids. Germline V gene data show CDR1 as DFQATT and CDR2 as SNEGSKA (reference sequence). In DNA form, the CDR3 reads TGCAGTGCCCATCCGGACAGAAGATCCTACGAGCAGTACTTC. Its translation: CSAHPDRRSYEQYF.

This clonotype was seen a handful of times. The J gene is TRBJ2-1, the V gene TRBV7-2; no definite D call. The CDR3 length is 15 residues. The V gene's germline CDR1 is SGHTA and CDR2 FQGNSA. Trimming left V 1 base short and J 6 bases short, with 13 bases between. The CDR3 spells CASSLVINQGNEQFF. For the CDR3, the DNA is TGTGCCAGCAGCTTAGTGATTAACCAAGGCAATGAGCAGTTCTTC.

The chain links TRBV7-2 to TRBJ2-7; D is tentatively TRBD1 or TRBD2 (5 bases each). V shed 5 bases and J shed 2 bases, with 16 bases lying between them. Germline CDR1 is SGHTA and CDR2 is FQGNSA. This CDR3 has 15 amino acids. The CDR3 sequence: CASSLLPGPTYEQYF. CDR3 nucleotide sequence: TGTGCCAGCAGCCTCCTCCCGGGACCCACCTACGAGCAGTACTTC.

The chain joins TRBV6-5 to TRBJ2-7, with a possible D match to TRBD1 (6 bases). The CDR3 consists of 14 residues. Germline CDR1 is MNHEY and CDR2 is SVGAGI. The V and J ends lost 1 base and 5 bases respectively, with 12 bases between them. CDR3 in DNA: TGTGCCAGCAGTTACTGGGGGCGCGGTAACGAGCAGTACTTC. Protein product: CASSYWGRGNEQYF.

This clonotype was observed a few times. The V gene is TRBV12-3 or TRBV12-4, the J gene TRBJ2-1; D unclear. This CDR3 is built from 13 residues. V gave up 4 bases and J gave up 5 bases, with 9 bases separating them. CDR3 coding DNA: TGTGCCAGCAGTTCTCGCGGTGACAATGAGCAGTTCTTC. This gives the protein CASSSRGDNEQFF.

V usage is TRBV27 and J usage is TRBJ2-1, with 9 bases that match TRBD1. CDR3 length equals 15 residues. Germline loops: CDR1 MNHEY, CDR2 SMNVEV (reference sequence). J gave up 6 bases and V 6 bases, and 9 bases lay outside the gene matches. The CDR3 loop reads CASRKGQGLGNEQFF. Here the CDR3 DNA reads TGTGCCAGCAGGAAGGGACAGGGATTGGGCAATGAGCAGTTCTTC.

The CDR3 sequence: CASSLVAGLETQYF. The DNA for the CDR3 is TGTGCCAGCAGCTTAGTAGCGGGGCTGGAGACCCAGTACTTC. The V and J genes are TRBV7-6 and TRBJ2-5; TRBD2 matches 8 bases. The CDR3 has 14 amino acids. Germline trimming cut 1 base from V and 5 bases from J; bases unmatched to any gene: 3. Germline V gene lookup returns CDR1 SGHVS and CDR2 FNYEAQ. Drawing the rest from reference TRBV7-6 and TRBJ2-5, the complete variable domain is GAGVSQSPRYKVTKRGQDVALRCDPISGHVSLYWYRQALGQGPEFLTYFNYEAQQDKSGLPNDRFSAERPEGSISTLTIQRTEQRDSAMYRCASSLVAGLETQYFGPGTRLLVL.

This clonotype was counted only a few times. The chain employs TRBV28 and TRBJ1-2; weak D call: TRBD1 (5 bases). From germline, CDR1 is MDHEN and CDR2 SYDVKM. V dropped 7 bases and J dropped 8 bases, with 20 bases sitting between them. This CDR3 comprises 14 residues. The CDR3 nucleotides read TGTGCCAGCATCGACACTCCCAGGGCGCGGGGCTACACCTTC. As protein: CASIDTPRARGYTF.

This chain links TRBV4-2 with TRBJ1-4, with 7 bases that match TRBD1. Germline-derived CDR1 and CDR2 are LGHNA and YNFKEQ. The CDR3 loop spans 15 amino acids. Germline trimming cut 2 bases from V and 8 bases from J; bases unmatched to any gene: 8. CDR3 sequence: CASSQYRDSLEKLFF. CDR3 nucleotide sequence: TGTGCCAGCAGCCAATACCGGGACAGCTTGGAAAAACTGTTTTTT.

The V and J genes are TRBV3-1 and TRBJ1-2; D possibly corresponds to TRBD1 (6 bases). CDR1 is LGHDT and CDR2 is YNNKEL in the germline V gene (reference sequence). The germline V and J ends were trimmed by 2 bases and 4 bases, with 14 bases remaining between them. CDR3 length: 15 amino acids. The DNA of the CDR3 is TGTGCCAGCAGCCAACGTGATACAGGGCGCTATGGCTACACCTTC. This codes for CASSQRDTGRYGYTF.

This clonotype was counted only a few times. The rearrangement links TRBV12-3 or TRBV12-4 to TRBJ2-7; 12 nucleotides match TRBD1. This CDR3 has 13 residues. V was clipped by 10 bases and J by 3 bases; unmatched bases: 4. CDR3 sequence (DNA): TGTGCCACGGGACAGGGGGCTAACTACGAGCAGTACTTC. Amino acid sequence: CATGQGANYEQYF.

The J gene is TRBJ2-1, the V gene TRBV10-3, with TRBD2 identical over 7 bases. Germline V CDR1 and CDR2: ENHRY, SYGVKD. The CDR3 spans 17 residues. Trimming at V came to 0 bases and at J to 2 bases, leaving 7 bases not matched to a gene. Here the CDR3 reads CAISESMVAGPYNEQFF. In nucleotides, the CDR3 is TGTGCCATCAGTGAGTCGATGGTAGCGGGCCCCTACAATGAGCAGTTCTTC.

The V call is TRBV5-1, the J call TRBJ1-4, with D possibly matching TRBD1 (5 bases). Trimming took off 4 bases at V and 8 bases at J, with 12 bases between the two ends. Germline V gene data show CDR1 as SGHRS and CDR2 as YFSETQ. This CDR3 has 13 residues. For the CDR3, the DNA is TGCGCCAGCAGCCCAGGGCGCGTGGAAAAACTGTTTTTT. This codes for CASSPGRVEKLFF.

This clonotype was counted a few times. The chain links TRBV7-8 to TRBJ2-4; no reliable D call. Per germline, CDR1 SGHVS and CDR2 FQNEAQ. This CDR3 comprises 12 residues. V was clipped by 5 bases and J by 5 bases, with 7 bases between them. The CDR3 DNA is TGTGCCAGCAGCGTATCTCAAAACATTCAGTACTTC. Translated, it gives CASSVSQNIQYF.

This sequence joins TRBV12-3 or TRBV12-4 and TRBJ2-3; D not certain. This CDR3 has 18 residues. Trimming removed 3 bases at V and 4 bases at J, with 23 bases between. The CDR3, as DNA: TGTGCCAGCAGTTTTTGGTCGGGCCTAAATATGGTGTCAGATACGCAGTATTTT. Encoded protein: CASSFWSGLNMVSDTQYF.

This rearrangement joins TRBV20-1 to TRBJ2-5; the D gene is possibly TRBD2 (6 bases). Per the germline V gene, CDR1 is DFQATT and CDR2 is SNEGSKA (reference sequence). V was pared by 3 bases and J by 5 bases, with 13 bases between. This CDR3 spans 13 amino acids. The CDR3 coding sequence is TGCAGTGCTAGTTCTGCTGGGAGGGAGACCCAGTACTTC. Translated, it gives CSASSAGRETQYF.

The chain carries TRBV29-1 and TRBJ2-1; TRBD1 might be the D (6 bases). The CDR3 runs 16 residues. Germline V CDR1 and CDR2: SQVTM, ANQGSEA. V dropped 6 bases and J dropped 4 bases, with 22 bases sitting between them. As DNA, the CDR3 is TGCAGCGTCCGGGACAACTTGGACAGCATATACAATGAGCAGTTCTTC. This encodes CSVRDNLDSIYNEQFF.

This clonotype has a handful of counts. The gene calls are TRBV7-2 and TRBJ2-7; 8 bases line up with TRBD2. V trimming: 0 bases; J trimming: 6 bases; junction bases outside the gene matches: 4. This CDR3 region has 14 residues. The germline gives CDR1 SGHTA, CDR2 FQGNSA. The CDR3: CASSLAGTRSEQYF. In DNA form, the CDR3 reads TGTGCCAGCAGCTTAGCAGGGACTAGAAGCGAGCAGTACTTC.

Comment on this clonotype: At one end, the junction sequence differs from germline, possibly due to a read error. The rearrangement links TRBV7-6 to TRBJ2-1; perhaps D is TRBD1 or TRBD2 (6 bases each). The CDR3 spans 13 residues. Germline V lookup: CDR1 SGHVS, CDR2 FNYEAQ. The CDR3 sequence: CASSPGAGWEQSF. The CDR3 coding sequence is TGTGCCAGCAGCCCGGGGGCGGGCTGGGAGCAGTCCTTC.

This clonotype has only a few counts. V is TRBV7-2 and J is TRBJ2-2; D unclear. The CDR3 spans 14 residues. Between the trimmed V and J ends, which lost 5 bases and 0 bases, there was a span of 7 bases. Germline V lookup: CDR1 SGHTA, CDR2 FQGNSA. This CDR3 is CASSTGANTGELFF. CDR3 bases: TGTGCCAGCAGCACCGGCGCGAACACCGGGGAGCTGTTTTTT. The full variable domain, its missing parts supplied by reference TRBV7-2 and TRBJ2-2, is GAGVSQSPSNKVTEKGKDVELRCDPISGHTALYWYRQSLGQGLEFLIYFQGNSAPDKSGLPSDRFSAERTGGSVSTLTIQRTQQEDSAVYLCASSTGANTGELFFGEGSRLTVL.

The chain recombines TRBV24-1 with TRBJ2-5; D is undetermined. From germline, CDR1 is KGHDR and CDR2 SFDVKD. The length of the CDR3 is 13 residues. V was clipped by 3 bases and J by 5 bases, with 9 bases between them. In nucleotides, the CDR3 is TGTGCCACCAGTGATAGTGCGGCGGAGACCCAGTACTTC. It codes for CATSDSAAETQYF.